This TCR beta chain was sequenced during a study of OX40 agonist ivuxolimab in advanced cancers. For the wider study: The costimulatory receptor OX40 (CD134) was targeted by ivuxolimab, a fully human IgG2 agonistic monoclonal antibody. Intravenous ivuxolimab was administered to patients every 2 weeks at six dose levels: 0.01, 0.1, 0.3, 1.5, 3 and 10 mg/kg. The point of sequencing TCRbeta in the periphery was to test whether ivuxolimab changed TCR sequence diversity and drove clonal T-cell expansion. Partial responses occurred in three dose-escalation patients, of whom one had hepatocellular carcinoma and two had cutaneous melanoma. A male proportion of nearly 85% and a mean age of around 60 years, ranging from about 23 to 90, were recorded for the dose-escalation cohort. The paper covers the monotherapy dose-escalation part of the phase I ivuxolimab trial, which included N of about 56 patients. Of the approximately 54 patients in dose escalation, approximately 20 had hepatocellular carcinoma, about 15 had melanoma, 9 had renal cell carcinoma and 9 had head and neck cancer. Prior anti-PD-1, anti-PD-L1 or anti-CTLA-4 therapy was permitted, and 40% to 50% of dose-escalation patients had received checkpoint inhibitors.

Patients with autoimmune disease history or receiving systemic immunosuppression were excluded from the trial. Peripheral blood for TCR sequencing was drawn from every dose cohort at baseline, at cycle 4 day 1 and at cycle 7 day 1. The samples were taken from a phase I, first-in-human, multicenter, open-label dose-escalation trial of ivuxolimab. Adults with locally advanced or metastatic melanoma, renal cell carcinoma, hepatocellular carcinoma or head and neck squamous cell carcinoma were enrolled in the trial. CD4+ and CD8+ T cells were sorted separately from peripheral blood before TCR sequencing. Unmatched junction bases come to 12, with V trimmed by 0 bases and J by 9 bases. From its cysteine to its phenylalanine, the CDR3 spans 15 amino acids. Only the CDR3 part of the read is kept: 45 bases, read in frame from the first base. As encoded in the germline V gene, CDR1 is SGHRS while CDR2 is YFSETQ.

Genomic DNA was extracted from sorted cells for sequencing of the TCRbeta CDR3 region. The immunoSEQ Assay was used for sequencing of TCRbeta CDR3 regions. Drawn from immuneACCESS, this table holds only the in-frame rearrangements with V and J called that TCRdb kept. Clones are partly lost; checked studies trace under half to an unresolved V gene and leave the rest unexplained. The sample yields 75,000 to 100,000 clones; less than 90% were counted once. Around 6% of the sample comes from the top ten. Summary of the overall study and its limitations: At doses of 0.1 to 3.0 mg/kg, clonal expansion of both CD4+ and CD8+ blood T cells was observed from baseline to week 6. After ivuxolimab, CD8+ T cells had more expanded clones than CD4+ T cells on average. In the 0.1-3.0 mg/kg groups, partial responders had among the lowest normalized peripheral clonal expansion, particularly in CD8+ T cells. The antigen specificity of the peripheral T cells that underwent clonal expansion was not determined. Low levels of normalized T-cell clonal expansion were also seen in some nonresponding patients.

As regards this clone: Its antigen is not yet known. The record has no base qualities; no much larger clone is one base away.

Sequencing was performed on CD4+ or CD8+ T cells sorted from blood, taken in a trial of the OX40 agonist ivuxolimab. The sequence links TRBV5-1 to TRBJ2-7; 7 middle bases align to TRBD1. The receptor's source is an adult with an advanced solid tumor such as melanoma, head and neck, liver or kidney cancer. The CDR3 sequence is CASSLGPGTALLQYF. The DNA reads as follows: TGCGCCAGCAGCTTGGGTCCCGGGACAGCTTTGCTGCAGTACTTC.